The clone carrying this TCR beta chain was detected only a few times. Its specificity is unknown. The PCR was carried out with 60 Vbeta primers and 13 Jbeta primers. Libraries were prepared by immunoSEQ multiplex PCR; TCRdb keeps only in-frame clonotypes and omits some of them. The sample holds some 140,000 clones, roughly 80% seen once. The sample belongs to a study of cytomegalovirus exposure and HLA in healthy donors. Study information: Unique TCR beta sequences numbering approximately 100 million came from approximately 180 million T cells in an earlier analysis. Drawn from HLA-typed donors, some 80 million unique TCRs were held in an early data release. Findings and caveats of the study: Researchers counted roughly 150 TCR beta chains as cytomegalovirus-associated.

The CDR3 runs to 12 residues. V shed 8 bases, J shed 5 bases, and the junction held 3 bases outside the gene matches. Germline-derived CDR1 and CDR2 are MNHEY and SMNVEV (reference sequence). Despite likely unrecorded immune exposures, the donors were nominally healthy at the time of sampling. The TCR sequence derives from a female donor in good health and CMV-seronegative. The V call is TRBV27, the J call TRBJ1-1; 9 bases fit TRBD1. The sequenced material came from PBMCs. The CDR3, as DNA: TGTGCCAGCCGGGACAGGGTGACTGAAGCTTTCTTT. Translating it yields CASRDRVTEAFF.